This TCR beta chain stems from a study of spatial heterogeneity in lung cancer. Study-level background: There was a strong correlation between the counts of TCR transcripts measured in tumor regions and a T cell transcriptional module score that was calculated from matched bulk RNA-seq.

Germline CDR1 and CDR2: DFQATT and SNEGSKA (reference sequence). The CDR3 totals 18 residues. V dropped 6 bases and J dropped 3; count of bases not matched to a gene: 17. TCR cDNA molecules each carried a unique molecular identifier. One entry per CDR3 protein, called by TCRdb with MiXCR from the 5' RACE reads. The sample lists 6,500 to 8,500 distinct CDR3 sequences, 3.1% seen once, with 20% to 25% in the top ten. In this sample, this clonotype turned up many times. What it recognizes is unknown. Study-wide results and limits: Counts that tracked tumor mutation counts were those of expanded intratumoral alpha and beta TCRs.

This sample's time point: sample taken at primary tumor resection. The TCR comes from a male donor with early-stage non-small cell lung cancer. The chain employs TRBV20-1 and TRBJ2-5, with 12 bases identical to TRBD2. Sequencing used lung tumor tissue, obtained at surgery. Here the CDR3 reads CSANPGLAGGPAEETQYF. In nucleotides, the CDR3 is TGCAGTGCCAACCCCGGGCTAGCGGGAGGGCCGGCAGAAGAGACCCAGTACTTC.